The 11 T cell receptor beta chains reported below all come from one sample, sequenced in a study of T cell clonotyping in hematopoietic cell transplantation. Measured with immunoSEQ multiplex PCR; TCRdb has only the in-frame clones, and not every one. The table has some 11,000 clones, approximately 92% seen once. Described time point: recipient sample about 28 days before transplant, after cytoreduction. The sequenced sample was peripheral blood mononuclear cells, obtained before stem cell transplant. These receptors all come from a woman aged 35 to 49 with acute myeloid leukemia. Some clones in this sample may be carry-over from other donors' samples.

The rearrangement links TRBV9 to TRBJ2-2; D ambiguous. Germline V gives CDR1 SGDLS, CDR2 YYNGEE. V lost 1 base, J lost 0 bases, and 10 bases lay in between. There are 16 residues in the CDR3. For the CDR3, the DNA is TGTGCCAGCAGCGTATACCTCCGAGCGAACACCGGGGAGCTGTTTTTT. Translation gives CASSVYLRANTGELFF. Complete variable domain (other parts from reference TRBV9 and TRBJ2-2): DSGVTQTPKHLITATGQRVTLRCSPRSGDLSVYWYQQSLDQGLQFLIQYYNGEERAKGNILERFSAQQFPDLHSELNLSSLELGDSALYFCASSVYLRANTGELFFGEGSRLTVL.

The rearrangement joins TRBV29-1 to TRBJ1-1; a weak D match, TRBD1 (6 bases). Trimming pared 4 bases from V and 8 bases from J, leaving 14 bases between. Germline loops: CDR1 SQVTM, CDR2 ANQGSEA. The CDR3 runs 12 residues. CDR3 coding DNA: TGCAGCGTTGTATACAGGGATGCCGAAGCTTTCTTT. It is translated as CSVVYRDAEAFF.

This sequence joins TRBV5-6 and TRBJ2-3; D unresolved. CDR1 SGHDT and CDR2 YYEEEE come from the germline V gene. The CDR3 sequence is 14 residues long. V shed 4 bases and J shed 1 base, with 10 bases lying between them. CDR3 loop: CASSLNLRTDTQYF. In DNA form, the CDR3 reads TGTGCCAGCAGCCTAAATCTTCGCACAGATACGCAGTATTTT. The entire variable domain, with the rest obtained from reference TRBV5-6 and TRBJ2-3, is as follows: DAGVTQSPTHLIKTRGQQVTLRCSPKSGHDTVSWYQQALGQGPQFIFQYYEEEERQRGNFPDRFSGHQFPNYSSELNVNALLLGDSALYLCASSLNLRTDTQYFGPGTRLTVL.

This chain connects TRBV29-1 to TRBJ1-4; 7 bases are shared with TRBD1. CDR3 length: 14 amino acids. The germline gives CDR1 SQVTM, CDR2 ANQGSEA. V lost 7 bases to trimming and J lost 0 bases; unmatched junction nucleotides: 5. CDR3 DNA: TGCAGCGGATGGACAGGCACAACTAATGAAAAACTGTTTTTT. It codes for CSGWTGTTNEKLFF.

This clone was found a few times. This chain links TRBV11-2 with TRBJ1-1, with D possibly being TRBD1 (5 bases). There are 13 residues in the CDR3. The V end was cut by 5 bases, the J end by 3 bases, with 10 bases between. Germline CDR1 reads SGHAT; CDR2 reads FQNNGV. As DNA, the CDR3 is TGTGCCAGCAGCGTGGGGGGATACACTGAAGCTTTCTTT. Translation: CASSVGGYTEAFF.

This clone appeared a single time. The chain is built from TRBV7-9 and TRBJ1-4, with D hard to call. Germline V gene lookup returns CDR1 SEHNR and CDR2 FQNEAQ (reference sequence). Trimming shortened V by 1 base and J by 8 bases, and 5 bases separated the two germline ends. CDR3 size: 12 residues. The CDR3 sequence: CASSLGREKLFF. The DNA for the CDR3 is TGTGCCAGCAGCTTAGGTCGGGAAAAACTGTTTTTT.

The rearrangement joins TRBV5-1 to TRBJ1-6; TRBD1 might be the D (6 bases). Germline CDR1 SGHRS, CDR2 YFSETQ. V was cut by 3 bases and J by 7 bases, with 20 bases left in between. The CDR3 is 17 amino acids. CDR3 sequence: CASSSWGQGQGNSPLHF. DNA of the CDR3: TGCGCCAGCAGCTCCTGGGGTCAGGGTCAGGGGAATTCACCCCTCCACTTT.

V gene TRBV19 combines with J gene TRBJ1-1, with D hard to call. Germline assignment: CDR1 LNHDA and CDR2 SQIVND (reference sequence). Trimming shortened V by 3 bases and J by 4 bases, and 12 bases separated the two germline ends. The CDR3 totals 14 residues. The CDR3: CASSMIGVFTEAFF. CDR3 DNA: TGTGCCAGTAGTATGATCGGGGTCTTCACTGAAGCTTTCTTT.

V gene TRBV4-1 combines with J gene TRBJ1-2; D ambiguous. Trimming took off 0 bases at V and 6 bases at J, with 11 bases between the two ends. The CDR3 contains 14 residues. The germline V gene has CDR1 MGHRA and CDR2 YSYEKL. CDR3 in DNA: TGCGCCAGCAGCCAAGAAAACAACTTCGATGGCTACACCTTC. It is translated as CASSQENNFDGYTF.

The rearrangement links TRBV2 to TRBJ2-7; 12 nucleotides match TRBD2. This CDR3 contains 14 residues. The V gene end was trimmed by 7 bases and the J gene end by 4 bases; junction bases not matched to a gene: 5. CDR1 and CDR2 (germline): SNHLY, FYNNEI. CDR3 in amino acids: CASTQGLAGYEQYF. CDR3 DNA sequence: TGTGCCAGCACCCAAGGACTAGCGGGGTACGAGCAGTACTTC.

As DNA, the CDR3 is TGTGCCAGCAGCCCGTCGGTAGCGGGAGGAGGCGGGGAGCTGTTTTTT. Protein sequence: CASSPSVAGGGGELFF. This rearrangement joins TRBV7-2 to TRBJ2-2, with TRBD2 matching over 10 bases. This CDR3 has 16 amino acids. V gave up 5 bases and J gave up 7 bases; unmatched junction bases: 10. CDR1 and CDR2 (germline): SGHTA, FQGNSA. The variable domain in full, with the rest retrieved from reference TRBV7-2 and TRBJ2-2, is GAGVSQSPSNKVTEKGKDVELRCDPISGHTALYWYRQSLGQGLEFLIYFQGNSAPDKSGLPSDRFSAERTGGSVSTLTIQRTQQEDSAVYLCASSPSVAGGGGELFFGEGSRLTVL.